The 25 T cell receptor beta chains given below trace back to one sample, sequenced in a study of shared clonotypes between healthy human individuals. Some clones are missing from TCRdb's copy, which holds only in-frame ones; the method was immunoSEQ multiplex PCR. The table lists about 2.3 million clones, 93% of them singletons. The specimen sequenced was naive CD4+ T cells from PBMCs. The subset: CD45RA+ positively selected. These TCRs come from a man younger than 35 in good health. Some clones in this sample may be carry-over from other donors' samples.

The rearrangement links TRBV30 to TRBJ1-1, with TRBD1 matching over 7 bases. The CDR3 covers 12 residues. Germline-derived CDR1 and CDR2 are GTSNPN and SVGIG (reference sequence). The chain's CDR3 is CASTGEWAEAFF. Here the CDR3 DNA reads TGTGCTTCCACAGGGGAGTGGGCTGAAGCTTTCTTT.

V is TRBV2 and J is TRBJ1-1; D not certain. V lost 7 bases, J lost 5 bases, and 14 bases lay in between. The CDR3 runs 13 residues. CDR1 and CDR2 from the germline V gene are SNHLY and FYNNEI. CDR3 amino acids: CASIPRWETEAFF. The CDR3, as DNA: TGTGCCAGCATCCCTAGGTGGGAGACTGAAGCTTTCTTT.

Comment on this clone: The same CDR3 arises from other DNA sequences in this sample as well. The chain employs TRBV5-1 and TRBJ2-3; possible D gene TRBD1, 5 bases. V was pared by 1 base and J by 3 bases, with 9 bases between. CDR1 is SGHRS, CDR2 YFSETQ, per germline. There are 14 residues in the CDR3. The CDR3 bases are TGCGCCAGCAGCTTGTTGGCAGGGACAGATACGCAGTATTTT. This encodes CASSLLAGTDTQYF.

The chain links TRBV19 to TRBJ2-2; no clear D gene. The CDR3 totals 15 residues. Trimming removed 0 bases at V and 6 bases at J, with 11 bases between. Germline CDR1 and CDR2: LNHDA and SQIVND (reference sequence). The CDR3: CASSIEPSVAGELFF. For the CDR3, the DNA is TGTGCCAGTAGTATAGAGCCTAGTGTGGCCGGGGAGCTGTTTTTT.

V is TRBV19 and J is TRBJ1-5; a possible D gene is TRBD1 (5 bases). Germline values: CDR1 LNHDA, CDR2 SQIVND (reference sequence). Between the trimmed V and J ends, which lost 4 bases and 0 bases, there was a span of 19 bases. The CDR3 length is 18 residues. The CDR3 spells CASSTDSRRDYSNQPQHF. The CDR3 coding sequence is TGTGCCAGTAGTACCGACAGTAGAAGGGACTATAGCAATCAGCCCCAGCATTTT.

The chain recombines TRBV28 with TRBJ1-2, with D possibly being TRBD1 (6 bases). From germline, CDR1 is MDHEN and CDR2 SYDVKM. The CDR3 is 14 amino acids. The V and J ends lost 6 bases and 4 bases respectively, with 15 bases between them. The CDR3 DNA follows: TGTGCCAGCAGGCCCCACAGGGAAGCCTATGGCTACACCTTC. It encodes CASRPHREAYGYTF.

The rearrangement uses TRBV6-1 and TRBJ2-1, with 9 positions matching TRBD2. The CDR3 is 15 amino acids. The germline V gene encodes CDR1 MNHNS and CDR2 SASEGT. The V and J ends lost 2 bases and 8 bases, in that order; junction bases with no gene match: 7. CDR3 amino acids: CASSELAGGGYEQFF. Here the CDR3 DNA reads TGTGCCAGCAGTGAACTGGCGGGGGGGGGTTATGAGCAGTTCTTC.

The chain combines TRBV30 with TRBJ1-2, with no clear D. Trimming pared 2 bases from V and 7 bases from J, leaving 14 bases between. There are 13 residues in the CDR3. In germline, CDR1 is GTSNPN, CDR2 SVGIG (reference sequence). The DNA for the CDR3 is TGTGCCTGGAGTAGTGTCGCGGAAGGTGGCTACACCTTC. This encodes CAWSSVAEGGYTF.

The rearrangement joins TRBV6-5 to TRBJ1-6; weak D call: TRBD1 (6 bases). From germline, CDR1 is MNHEY and CDR2 SVGAGI. With 6 bases removed from V and 10 bases from J, the gap between germline ends came to 19 bases. The length of the CDR3 is 15 residues. CDR3 sequence reads: CASRTMGHRESPLHF. CDR3 bases: TGTGCCAGCAGAACAATGGGACACCGAGAGTCACCCCTCCACTTT.

This sequence joins TRBV28 and TRBJ2-2, with 8 bases lining up with TRBD1. The germline V gene encodes CDR1 MDHEN and CDR2 SYDVKM. The CDR3 spans 16 residues. J gave up 5 bases and V 3 bases, and 8 bases lay outside the gene matches. Here the CDR3 DNA reads TGTGCCAGCAGTTTTTCAGGACAGGGAAGGACCGGGGAGCTGTTTTTT. Protein sequence: CASSFSGQGRTGELFF.

The genes are TRBV6-5 and TRBJ1-2, with D unresolved. The CDR3 loop spans 14 amino acids. Germline lookup yields CDR1 MNHEY and CDR2 SVGAGI. V was trimmed by 0 bases and J by 2 bases, leaving 7 bases between them. CDR3 residues: CASSYSDRNYGYTF. CDR3 DNA: TGTGCCAGCAGTTACTCAGATCGGAACTATGGCTACACCTTC.

The chain couples TRBV15 to TRBJ1-1; D not certain. V dropped 1 base and J dropped 0 bases, with 12 bases sitting between them. CDR1 is LNHNV and CDR2 is YYDKDF in the germline V gene (reference sequence). The CDR3 runs to 16 residues. The CDR3 protein is CATSRAGALMNTEAFF. The CDR3 DNA sequence: TGTGCCACCAGCAGAGCCGGCGCCTTGATGAACACTGAAGCTTTCTTT.

This rearrangement joins TRBV6-1 to TRBJ1-5; a weak D match, TRBD1 (5 bases). The germline CDR1 and CDR2 sequences are MNHNS and SASEGT. V lost 2 bases and J lost 1, with 15 bases in between. This CDR3 has 17 amino acids. The CDR3 protein is CASSELGRVGSNQPQHF. Written as DNA, the CDR3 is TGTGCCAGCAGTGAATTGGGCAGGGTAGGAAGCAATCAGCCCCAGCATTTT.

V usage is TRBV7-2 and J usage is TRBJ2-7; 8 bases are shared with TRBD2. Germline V gives CDR1 SGHTA, CDR2 FQGNSA. This CDR3 is 17 amino acids long. The V gene end was trimmed by 5 bases and the J gene end by 1 base; junction bases not matched to a gene: 13. CDR3 sequence (DNA): TGTGCCAGCAGCCGCTCCCCTGGGGGCGGGAGGTCCTACGAGCAGTACTTC. Its translation is CASSRSPGGGRSYEQYF.

CDR3 residues: CSVEGTGQTYEQYF. DNA for the CDR3: TGCAGCGTTGAAGGTACGGGACAGACCTACGAGCAGTACTTC. This chain uses TRBV29-1 with TRBJ2-7; 7 bases map to TRBD1. This CDR3 contains 14 residues. Germline CDR1 SQVTM, CDR2 ANQGSEA. J gave up 2 bases and V 1 base, and 5 bases lay outside the gene matches.

V usage is TRBV6-5 and J usage is TRBJ1-5; TRBD1 is a possible D gene (5 bases). This CDR3 has 13 residues. Germline V lookup: CDR1 MNHEY, CDR2 SVGAGI. Trimming left V 6 bases short and J 11 bases short, with 17 bases between. CDR3 residues: CASRSSAPGSQHF. CDR3 sequence (DNA): TGTGCCAGCAGATCAAGCGCCCCAGGGTCCCAGCATTTT.

Remarks on this clone: A junction boundary mismatches the germline segment, possibly from a read error. CDR3 region: CAGSLVGGSNTGELFF. CDR3 nucleotide sequence: TGTGCCGGCAGTTTAGTCGGCGGGTCGAACACCGGGGAGCTGTTTTTT. The chain recombines TRBV28 with TRBJ2-2; the D gene is possibly TRBD2 (5 bases). The CDR3 has 16 amino acids. The germline gives CDR1 MDHEN, CDR2 SYDVKM.

The chain employs TRBV10-3 and TRBJ1-5; 9 bases line up with TRBD1. Unmatched junction bases numbered 12, after V lost 6 bases and J lost 0 bases. The CDR3 has 18 residues. Germline loops: CDR1 ENHRY, CDR2 SYGVKD. Written as DNA, the CDR3 is TGTGCCATCAGCACACCGGGACAGGGTGGGGGTAGCAATCAGCCCCAGCATTTT. Its translation is CAISTPGQGGGSNQPQHF.

V usage is TRBV5-1 and J usage is TRBJ1-1; 7 bases fit TRBD1. Trimming cost V 0 bases and J 8 bases; bases outside gene matches: 10. The CDR3 contains 15 residues. The germline V gene has CDR1 SGHRS and CDR2 YFSETQ. DNA of the CDR3: TGCGCCAGCAGCTTGGGCCGTTGGCAGGGGGACGAAGCTTTCTTT. Translated: CASSLGRWQGDEAFF.

The V and J genes are TRBV4-2 and TRBJ2-3; D remains ambiguous. V was clipped by 0 bases and J by 11 bases, with 15 bases between them. The CDR3 is 14 residues long. Germline loops: CDR1 LGHNA, CDR2 YNFKEQ. The CDR3 reads CASSQDEGWVVQYF. In DNA form, the CDR3 reads TGTGCCAGCAGCCAAGATGAAGGTTGGGTGGTGCAGTATTTT.

The V call is TRBV5-5, the J call TRBJ1-4, with D possibly TRBD1 on 5 matching bases. CDR1 SGHKS and CDR2 YYEKEE come from the germline V gene (reference sequence). This CDR3 region has 14 residues. The germline V and J ends were trimmed by 0 bases and 8 bases, with 11 bases remaining between them. The CDR3 coding sequence is TGTGCCAGCAGCTTGGGAGGGGAGGGAGAAAAACTGTTTTTT. Translation: CASSLGGEGEKLFF.

The rearrangement joins TRBV18 to TRBJ1-1; D perhaps matches TRBD1 (5 bases). CDR1 KGHSH and CDR2 LQKENI come from the germline V gene. This CDR3 spans 13 amino acids. Trimming cost V 3 bases and J 8 bases, with 13 bases left between them. The CDR3 sequence: CASSPKGDVEAFF. In DNA, the CDR3 is TGTGCCAGCTCACCCAAAGGGGATGTGGAAGCTTTCTTT.

This rearrangement joins TRBV14 to TRBJ1-1, with 7 bases matching TRBD1. The length of the CDR3 is 12 residues. V gave up 6 bases and J gave up 8 bases; unmatched junction bases: 6. Germline V CDR1 and CDR2: SGHDN, FVKESK. The chain's CDR3 is CASRLRTGEAFF. In nucleotides, the CDR3 is TGTGCCAGCAGACTAAGGACAGGAGAAGCTTTCTTT.

The gene calls are TRBV2 and TRBJ2-3; D gene uncertain. Germline loops: CDR1 SNHLY, CDR2 FYNNEI. Trimming left V 6 bases short and J 6 bases short, with 10 bases between. This CDR3 is built from 12 residues. The CDR3 here is CASRQMGDTQYF. The CDR3 coding sequence is TGTGCCAGCAGGCAAATGGGGGATACGCAGTATTTT.

This clone appeared a single time. The chain joins TRBV29-1 to TRBJ1-3; no firm D call. CDR1 and CDR2 from the germline V gene are SQVTM and ANQGSEA. CDR3 size: 13 residues. V dropped 3 bases and J dropped 4 bases, with 10 bases sitting between them. CDR3 sequence reads: CSVDLGLGNTIYF. CDR3 in DNA: TGCAGCGTTGACTTGGGGTTAGGAAACACCATATATTTT.